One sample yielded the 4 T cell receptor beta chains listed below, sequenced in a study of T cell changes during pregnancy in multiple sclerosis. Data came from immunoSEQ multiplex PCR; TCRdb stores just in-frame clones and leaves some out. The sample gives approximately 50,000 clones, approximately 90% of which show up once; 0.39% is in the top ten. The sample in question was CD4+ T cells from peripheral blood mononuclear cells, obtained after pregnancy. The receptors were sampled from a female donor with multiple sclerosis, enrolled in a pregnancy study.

CDR3 sequence: CASSSGTARSWYF. DNA for the CDR3: TGTGCCAGCAGTTCCGGGACAGCGAGATCTTGGTACTTC. The rearrangement joins TRBV6-6 to TRBJ2-5, with TRBD1 identical over 7 bases. CDR1 MNHNY and CDR2 SVGAGI come from the germline V gene (reference sequence). Trimming cost V 4 bases and J 13 bases; bases outside gene matches: 12. The CDR3 runs 13 residues.

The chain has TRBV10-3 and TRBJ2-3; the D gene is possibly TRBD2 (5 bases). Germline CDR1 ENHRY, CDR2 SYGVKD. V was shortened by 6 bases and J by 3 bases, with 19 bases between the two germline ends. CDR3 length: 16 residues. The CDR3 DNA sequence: TGTGCCATCAGAGCCCCCGGGGTGAGGATTACAGATACGCAGTATTTT. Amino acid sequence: CAIRAPGVRITDTQYF.

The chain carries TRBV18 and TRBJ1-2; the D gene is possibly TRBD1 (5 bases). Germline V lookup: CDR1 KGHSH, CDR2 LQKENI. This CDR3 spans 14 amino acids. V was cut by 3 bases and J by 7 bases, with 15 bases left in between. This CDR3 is CASSPFEAGFGYTF. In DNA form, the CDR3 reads TGTGCCAGCTCACCCTTTGAGGCAGGGTTTGGCTACACCTTC.

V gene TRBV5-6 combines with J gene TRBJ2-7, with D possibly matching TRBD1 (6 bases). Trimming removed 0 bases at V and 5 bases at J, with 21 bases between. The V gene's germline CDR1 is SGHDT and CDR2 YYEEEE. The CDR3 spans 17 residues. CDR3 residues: CASSLGQVLLRGNEQYF. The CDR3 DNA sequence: TGTGCCAGCAGCTTGGGACAGGTGCTTCTGCGAGGGAACGAGCAGTACTTC. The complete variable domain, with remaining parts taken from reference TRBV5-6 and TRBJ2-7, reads DAGVTQSPTHLIKTRGQQVTLRCSPKSGHDTVSWYQQALGQGPQFIFQYYEEEERQRGNFPDRFSGHQFPNYSSELNVNALLLGDSALYLCASSLGQVLLRGNEQYFGPGTRLTVT.